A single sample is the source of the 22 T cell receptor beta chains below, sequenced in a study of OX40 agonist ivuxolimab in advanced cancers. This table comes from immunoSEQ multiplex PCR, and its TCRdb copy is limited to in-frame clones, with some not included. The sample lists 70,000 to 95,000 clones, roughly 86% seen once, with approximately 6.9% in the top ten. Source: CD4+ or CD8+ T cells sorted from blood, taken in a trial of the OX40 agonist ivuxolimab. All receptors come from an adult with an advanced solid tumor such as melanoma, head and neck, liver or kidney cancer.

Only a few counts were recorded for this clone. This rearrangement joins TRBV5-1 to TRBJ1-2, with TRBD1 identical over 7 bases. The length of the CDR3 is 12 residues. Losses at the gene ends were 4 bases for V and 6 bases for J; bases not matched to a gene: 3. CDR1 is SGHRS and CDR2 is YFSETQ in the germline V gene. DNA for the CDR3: TGCGCCAGCAGCCCTGGGACAGATGGCTACACCTTC. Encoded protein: CASSPGTDGYTF.

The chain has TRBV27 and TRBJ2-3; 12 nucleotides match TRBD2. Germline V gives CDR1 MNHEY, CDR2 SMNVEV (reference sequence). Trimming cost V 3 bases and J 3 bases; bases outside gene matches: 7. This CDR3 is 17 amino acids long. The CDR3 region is CASSFVLAGGMTDTQYF. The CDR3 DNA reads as TGTGCCAGCAGTTTCGTACTAGCGGGGGGTATGACAGATACGCAGTATTTT.

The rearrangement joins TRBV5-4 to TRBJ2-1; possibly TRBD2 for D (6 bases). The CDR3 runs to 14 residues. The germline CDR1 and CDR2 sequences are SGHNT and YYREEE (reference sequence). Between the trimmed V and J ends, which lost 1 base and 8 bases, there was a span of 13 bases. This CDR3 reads CASSLSERVYEQFF. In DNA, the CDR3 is TGTGCCAGCAGCTTGTCCGAGCGGGTCTATGAGCAGTTCTTC.

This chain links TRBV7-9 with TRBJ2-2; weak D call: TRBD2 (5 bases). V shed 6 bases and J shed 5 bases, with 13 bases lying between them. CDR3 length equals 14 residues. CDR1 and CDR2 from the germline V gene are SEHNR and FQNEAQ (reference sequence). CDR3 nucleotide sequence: TGTGCCAGCAGACCCCTAGCAACTACCGGGGAGCTGTTTTTT. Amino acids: CASRPLATTGELFF.

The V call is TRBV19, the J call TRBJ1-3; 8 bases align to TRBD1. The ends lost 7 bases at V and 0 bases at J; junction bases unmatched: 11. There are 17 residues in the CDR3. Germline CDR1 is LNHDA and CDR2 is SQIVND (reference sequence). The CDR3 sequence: CASIPRDRFHSGNTIYF. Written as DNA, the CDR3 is TGTGCCAGTATCCCGAGGGACAGGTTCCACTCTGGAAACACCATATATTTT. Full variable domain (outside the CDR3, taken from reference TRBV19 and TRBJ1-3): DGGITQSPKYLFRKEGQNVTLSCEQNLNHDAMYWYRQDPGQGLRLIYYSQIVNDFQKGDIAEGYSVSREKKESFPLTVTSAQKNPTAFYLCASIPRDRFHSGNTIYFGEGSWLTVV.

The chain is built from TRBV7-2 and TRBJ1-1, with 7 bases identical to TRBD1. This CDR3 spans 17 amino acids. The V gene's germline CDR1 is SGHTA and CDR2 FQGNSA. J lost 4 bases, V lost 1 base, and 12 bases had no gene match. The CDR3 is CASSLGTRGRATTEAFF. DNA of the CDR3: TGTGCCAGCAGCTTAGGTACGAGGGGGCGGGCGACCACTGAAGCTTTCTTT.

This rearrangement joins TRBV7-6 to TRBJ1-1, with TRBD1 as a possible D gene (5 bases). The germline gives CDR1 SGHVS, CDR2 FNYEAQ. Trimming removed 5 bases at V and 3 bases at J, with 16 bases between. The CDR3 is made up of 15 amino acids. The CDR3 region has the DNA TGTGCCAGCAGCCCCCGGGCAGGGATGGACACTGAAGCTTTCTTT. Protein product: CASSPRAGMDTEAFF.

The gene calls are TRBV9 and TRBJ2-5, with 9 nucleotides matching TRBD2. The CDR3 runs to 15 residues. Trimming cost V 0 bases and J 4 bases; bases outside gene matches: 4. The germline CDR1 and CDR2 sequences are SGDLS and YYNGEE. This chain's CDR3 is CASSVGLAGRETQYF. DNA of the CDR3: TGTGCCAGCAGCGTAGGGCTAGCGGGGAGAGAGACCCAGTACTTC.

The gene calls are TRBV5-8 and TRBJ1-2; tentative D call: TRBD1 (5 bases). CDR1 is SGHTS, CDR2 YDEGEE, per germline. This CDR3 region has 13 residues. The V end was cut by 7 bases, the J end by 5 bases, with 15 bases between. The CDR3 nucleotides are TGTGCCAGCTCCCCGGGGCTCCCTTATGGCTACACCTTC. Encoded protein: CASSPGLPYGYTF.

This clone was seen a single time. The CDR3, as DNA: TGTGCCAGCAGCTTTTGGCGGGAGGAATGTGCAGATACGCAGTATTTT. Translated: CASSFWREECADTQYF. The gene calls are TRBV12-1 and TRBJ2-3; whether TRBD2, the table's D call, matches the DNA was not checked. TRBV12-1 is annotated as a pseudogene. The CDR3 spans 16 residues.

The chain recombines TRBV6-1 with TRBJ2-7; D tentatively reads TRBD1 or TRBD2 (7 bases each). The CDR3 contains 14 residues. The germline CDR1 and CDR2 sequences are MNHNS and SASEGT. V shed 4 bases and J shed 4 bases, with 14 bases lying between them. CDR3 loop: CASSVPGGGYEQYF. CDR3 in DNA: TGTGCCAGCAGTGTTCCAGGGGGAGGGTACGAGCAGTACTTC.

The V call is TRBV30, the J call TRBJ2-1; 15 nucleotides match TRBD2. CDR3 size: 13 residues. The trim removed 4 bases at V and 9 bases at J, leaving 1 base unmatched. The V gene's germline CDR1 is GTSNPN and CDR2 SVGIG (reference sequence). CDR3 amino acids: CAWKGLAGGEQFF. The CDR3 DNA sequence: TGTGCCTGGAAGGGACTAGCGGGAGGTGAGCAGTTCTTC.

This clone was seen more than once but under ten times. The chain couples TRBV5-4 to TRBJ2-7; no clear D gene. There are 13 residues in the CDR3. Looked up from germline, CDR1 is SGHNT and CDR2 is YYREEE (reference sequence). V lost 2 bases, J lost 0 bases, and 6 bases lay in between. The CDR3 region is CASSFDVSYEQYF. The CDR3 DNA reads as TGTGCCAGCAGCTTCGACGTCTCCTACGAGCAGTACTTC.

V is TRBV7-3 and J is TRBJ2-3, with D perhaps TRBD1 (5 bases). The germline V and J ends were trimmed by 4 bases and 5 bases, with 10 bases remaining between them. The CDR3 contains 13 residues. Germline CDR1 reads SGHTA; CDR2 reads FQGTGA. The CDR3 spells CASSSGIQDTQYF. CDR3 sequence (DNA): TGTGCCAGCAGCTCAGGGATTCAAGATACGCAGTATTTT.

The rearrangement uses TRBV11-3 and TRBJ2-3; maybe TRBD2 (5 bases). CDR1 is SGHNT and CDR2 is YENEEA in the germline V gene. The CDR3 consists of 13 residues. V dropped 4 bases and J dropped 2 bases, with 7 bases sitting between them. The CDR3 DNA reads TGTGCCAGCAGCTCCCGGGACACAGATACGCAGTATTTT. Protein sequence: CASSSRDTDTQYF.

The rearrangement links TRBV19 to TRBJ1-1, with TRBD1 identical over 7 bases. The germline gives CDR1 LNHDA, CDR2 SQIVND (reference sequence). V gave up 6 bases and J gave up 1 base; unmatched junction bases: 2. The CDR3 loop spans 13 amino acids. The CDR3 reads CASSGQANTEAFF. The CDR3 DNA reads TGTGCCAGTAGCGGACAGGCGAACACTGAAGCTTTCTTT. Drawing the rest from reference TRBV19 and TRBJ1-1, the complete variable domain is DGGITQSPKYLFRKEGQNVTLSCEQNLNHDAMYWYRQDPGQGLRLIYYSQIVNDFQKGDIAEGYSVSREKKESFPLTVTSAQKNPTAFYLCASSGQANTEAFFGQGTRLTVV.

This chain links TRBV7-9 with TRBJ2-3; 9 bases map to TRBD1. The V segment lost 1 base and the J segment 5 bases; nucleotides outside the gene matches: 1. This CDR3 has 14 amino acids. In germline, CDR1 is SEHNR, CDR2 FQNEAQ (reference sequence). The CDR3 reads CASSLGQGVDTQYF. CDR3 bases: TGTGCCAGCAGCTTAGGACAGGGGGTAGATACGCAGTATTTT.

The CDR3 is CASSLSGSPQETQYF. The CDR3 coding sequence is TGTGCCAGCAGCTTGTCAGGATCACCCCAAGAGACCCAGTACTTC. V usage is TRBV5-5 and J usage is TRBJ2-5; D not resolved. CDR3 size: 15 residues. Germline V gene sequence: CDR1 SGHKS, CDR2 YYEKEE (reference sequence). Between the trimmed V and J ends, which lost 1 base and 1 base, there was a span of 11 bases.

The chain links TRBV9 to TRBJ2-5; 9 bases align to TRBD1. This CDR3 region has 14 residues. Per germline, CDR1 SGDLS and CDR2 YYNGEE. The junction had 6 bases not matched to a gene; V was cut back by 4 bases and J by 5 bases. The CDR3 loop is CASSFQTGGETQYF. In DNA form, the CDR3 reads TGTGCCAGCAGCTTTCAGACAGGGGGTGAGACCCAGTACTTC.

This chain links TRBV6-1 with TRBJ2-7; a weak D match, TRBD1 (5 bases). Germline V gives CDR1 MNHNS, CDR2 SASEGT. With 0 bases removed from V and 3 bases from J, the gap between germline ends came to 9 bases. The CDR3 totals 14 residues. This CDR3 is CASSEAFTGYEQYF. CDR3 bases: TGTGCCAGCAGTGAAGCCTTTACAGGCTACGAGCAGTACTTC.

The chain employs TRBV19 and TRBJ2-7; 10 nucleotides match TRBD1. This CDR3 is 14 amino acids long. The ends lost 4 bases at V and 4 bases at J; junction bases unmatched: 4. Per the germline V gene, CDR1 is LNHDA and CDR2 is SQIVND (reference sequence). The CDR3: CASSKGQGSYEQYF. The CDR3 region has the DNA TGTGCCAGTAGTAAGGGACAGGGGTCTTACGAGCAGTACTTC.

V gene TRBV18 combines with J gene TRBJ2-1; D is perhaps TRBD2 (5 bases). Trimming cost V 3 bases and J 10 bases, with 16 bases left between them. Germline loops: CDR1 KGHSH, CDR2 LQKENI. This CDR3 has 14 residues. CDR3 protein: CASSPLLEDGEQFF. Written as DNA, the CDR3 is TGTGCCAGCTCACCCCTTTTGGAGGACGGGGAGCAGTTCTTC. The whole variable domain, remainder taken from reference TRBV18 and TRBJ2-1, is NAGVMQNPRHLVRRRGQEARLRCSPMKGHSHVYWYRQLPEEGLKFMVYLQKENIIDESGMPKERFSAEFPKEGPSILRIQQVVRGDSAAYFCASSPLLEDGEQFFGPGTRLTVL.